These 21 T cell receptor beta chains originate from one sample sequenced in a study of cytomegalovirus exposure and HLA in healthy donors. PCR employed 60 Vbeta and 13 Jbeta primers. Sequenced by immunoSEQ multiplex PCR; TCRdb stores in-frame clones only, minus some. The table shows 110,000 to 150,000 clones, with approximately 78% occurring only once. Specimen: PBMCs. The source of these receptors is a woman aged 18 to 35 in good health and CMV-seropositive.

This chain connects TRBV5-1 to TRBJ1-1; a possible D gene is TRBD1 (6 bases). The CDR3 loop spans 15 amino acids. Trimming stripped 3 bases from V and 0 bases from J, with 12 bases between. Germline assignment: CDR1 SGHRS and CDR2 YFSETQ. In DNA form, the CDR3 reads TGCGCCAGCAGCTCTCAGGGGCGCGTGAACACTGAAGCTTTCTTT. It encodes CASSSQGRVNTEAFF.

The sample holds a few counts of this clone. This sequence joins TRBV5-4 and TRBJ2-7; a weak D match, TRBD1 (5 bases). This CDR3 has 15 residues. In germline, CDR1 is SGHNT, CDR2 YYREEE (reference sequence). V was pared by 0 bases and J by 1 base, with 11 bases between. The DNA of the CDR3 is TGTGCCAGCAGCTTGGGGACACTATCTTCCTACGAGCAGTACTTC. Its protein product is CASSLGTLSSYEQYF.

The chain recombines TRBV7-6 with TRBJ1-6, with TRBD1 as a possible D gene (6 bases). V was pared by 5 bases and J by 5 bases, with 16 bases between. CDR1 SGHVS and CDR2 FNYEAQ come from the germline V gene. This CDR3 contains 16 residues. CDR3 loop: CASSAGHRANNSPLHF. As DNA, the CDR3 is TGTGCCAGCAGCGCTGGGCACAGGGCAAATAATTCACCCCTCCACTTT. The full variable domain, with the rest looked up from reference TRBV7-6 and TRBJ1-6, is GAGVSQSPRYKVTKRGQDVALRCDPISGHVSLYWYRQALGQGPEFLTYFNYEAQQDKSGLPNDRFSAERPEGSISTLTIQRTEQRDSAMYRCASSAGHRANNSPLHFGNGTRLTVT.

The chain joins TRBV2 to TRBJ1-6, with D possibly being TRBD1 (6 bases). The CDR3 extends over 14 amino acids. The germline V and J ends were trimmed by 6 bases and 7 bases, with 13 bases remaining between them. Germline-derived CDR1 and CDR2 are SNHLY and FYNNEI. This CDR3 reads CASSGGQNNSPLHF. DNA of the CDR3: TGTGCCAGCAGCGGAGGACAGAACAATTCACCCCTCCACTTT. The whole variable domain, remainder taken from reference TRBV2 and TRBJ1-6, is EPEVTQTPSHQVTQMGQEVILRCVPISNHLYFYWYRQILGQKVEFLVSFYNNEISEKSEIFDDQFSVERPDGSNFTLKIRSTKLEDSAMYFCASSGGQNNSPLHFGNGTRLTVT.

V is TRBV10-2 and J is TRBJ2-1; TRBD1 is a possible D gene (6 bases). With 2 bases removed from V and 7 bases from J, the gap between germline ends came to 12 bases. This CDR3 has 14 residues. Germline V gene sequence: CDR1 WSHSY, CDR2 SAAADI. CDR3 amino acids: CASSEVIQGNEQFF. DNA of the CDR3: TGCGCCAGCAGTGAGGTAATACAGGGTAATGAGCAGTTCTTC.

Of note for this clone: A read error may produce the germline difference seen at one junction end. The CDR3 region is CASAMQTSTDTQYF. DNA for the CDR3: TGTGCTAGTGCCATGCAGACTAGCACCGATACGCAGTATTTT. The rearrangement uses TRBV12-5 and TRBJ2-3; TRBD2 matches 7 bases. Germline V gene sequence: CDR1 LGHNT, CDR2 FRNRAP. The CDR3 totals 14 residues.

V is TRBV6-5 and J is TRBJ1-2; D is perhaps TRBD1 (5 bases). V dropped 5 bases and J dropped 2 bases, with 9 bases sitting between them. The germline V gene has CDR1 MNHEY and CDR2 SVGAGI. CDR3 length: 13 residues. The CDR3 DNA sequence: TGTGCCAGCAGTGATACAGGAAACTATGGCTACACCTTC. It specifies CASSDTGNYGYTF.

V and J are TRBV15 and TRBJ1-2, with TRBD1 matching 8 bases. J gave up 5 bases and V 1 base, and 3 bases lay outside the gene matches. The CDR3 runs to 14 residues. Germline V CDR1 and CDR2: LNHNV, YYDKDF (reference sequence). The CDR3 DNA sequence: TGTGCCACCAGCAGAGGACAGGGGAATTATGGCTACACCTTC. It specifies CATSRGQGNYGYTF.

V usage is TRBV11-2 and J usage is TRBJ2-7, with 7 bases lining up with TRBD1. The CDR3 extends over 14 amino acids. The V segment lost 5 bases and the J segment 3 bases; nucleotides outside the gene matches: 7. Per germline, CDR1 SGHAT and CDR2 FQNNGV. The CDR3 loop reads CASSLTGVSYEQYF. The CDR3 region has the DNA TGTGCCAGCAGCCTAACAGGGGTGAGCTACGAGCAGTACTTC.

V is TRBV7-2 and J is TRBJ2-7; a weak D match, TRBD1 (6 bases). From germline, CDR1 is SGHTA and CDR2 FQGNSA. The germline V and J ends were trimmed by 5 bases and 0 bases, with 17 bases remaining between them. The CDR3 extends over 16 amino acids. The CDR3 sequence is CASSPSLTGISYEQYF. The CDR3 region has the DNA TGTGCCAGCAGCCCCAGCTTGACAGGCATCTCCTACGAGCAGTACTTC.

In its sample, this clone was seen once. This chain links TRBV5-1 with TRBJ2-1; 13 bases line up with TRBD2. The CDR3 is 16 amino acids. Per germline, CDR1 SGHRS and CDR2 YFSETQ. V lost 0 bases to trimming and J lost 6 bases; unmatched junction nucleotides: 3. In DNA form, the CDR3 reads TGCGCCAGCAGCTTGGAACTAGCGGGGGGGTTCAATGAGCAGTTCTTC. Its translation: CASSLELAGGFNEQFF.

The genes are TRBV6-4 and TRBJ1-1, with D unresolved. The germline gives CDR1 MRHNA, CDR2 SNTAGT. The V end was cut by 2 bases, the J end by 7 bases, with 14 bases between. The CDR3 spans 14 residues. CDR3 amino acids: CASSDTLGDNEAFF. CDR3 in DNA: TGTGCCAGCAGTGACACCCTGGGTGACAATGAAGCTTTCTTT.

The V and J genes are TRBV4-1 and TRBJ1-2, with 9 positions matching TRBD1. Trimming removed 1 base from V and 13 bases from J; junction bases left unmatched: 7. The germline V gene has CDR1 MGHRA and CDR2 YSYEKL. The CDR3 totals 13 residues. The chain's CDR3 is CASSQVGTGPFTF. CDR3 DNA: TGCGCCAGCAGCCAAGTCGGGACAGGGCCCTTCACCTTC.

J is TRBJ1-3 and V is TRBV7-6; 9 nucleotides line up with TRBD1. The germline gives CDR1 SGHVS, CDR2 FNYEAQ. Trimming took 4 bases from V and 0 from J; bases not matched to a gene: 7. This CDR3 comprises 17 residues. DNA for the CDR3: TGTGCCAGCAGCTCGGACAGGGGTCCCCACTCTGGAAACACCATATATTTT. Its protein product is CASSSDRGPHSGNTIYF.

V is TRBV7-5 and J is TRBJ1-2; the table assigns TRBD1, which was not confirmed against the DNA. TRBV7-5 is deemed a pseudogene. This CDR3 has 15 residues. The CDR3 loop reads CARSGEGQGAYGYTF. The DNA for the CDR3 is TGTGCCAGAAGCGGTGAGGGACAGGGAGCCTATGGCTACACCTTC.

The chain links TRBV6-5 to TRBJ1-6, with no clear D. The germline V gene has CDR1 MNHEY and CDR2 SVGAGI. This CDR3 has 13 residues. Trimming took off 9 bases at V and 0 bases at J, with 6 bases between the two ends. CDR3 in DNA: TGTGCCAGTAGGAGCTCCTATAATTCACCCCTCCACTTT. It yields the protein CASRSSYNSPLHF.

This clone was seen only once. The chain has TRBV6-1 and TRBJ2-3; 7 nucleotides align to TRBD2. V trimming: 2 bases; J trimming: 3 bases; junction bases outside the gene matches: 11. The germline CDR1 and CDR2 sequences are MNHNS and SASEGT. The CDR3 totals 17 residues. CDR3 DNA sequence: TGTGCCAGCAGTGAACCCCCCGCGGGGGTGATAACAGATACGCAGTATTTT. Its protein product is CASSEPPAGVITDTQYF.

V is TRBV19 and J is TRBJ2-5, with D perhaps TRBD1 (6 bases). Trimming shortened V by 7 bases and J by 5 bases, and 14 bases separated the two germline ends. Per the germline V gene, CDR1 is LNHDA and CDR2 is SQIVND (reference sequence). The CDR3 loop spans 13 amino acids. The CDR3 region has the DNA TGTGCCAGTACCCGAGGGGGTGAGGAGACCCAGTACTTC. Protein: CASTRGGEETQYF.

The rearrangement links TRBV6-1 to TRBJ2-5; perhaps TRBD1 as D (6 bases). Germline loops: CDR1 MNHNS, CDR2 SASEGT. The CDR3 contains 14 residues. V was pared by 5 bases and J by 0 bases, with 10 bases between. CDR3 sequence (DNA): TGTGCCAGCAGTCCTAGGACAGACCAAGAGACCCAGTACTTC. Residues: CASSPRTDQETQYF.

The chain carries TRBV27 and TRBJ1-1; TRBD1 is a possible D gene (5 bases). The length of the CDR3 is 14 residues. The germline CDR1 and CDR2 sequences are MNHEY and SMNVEV (reference sequence). V was trimmed by 2 bases and J by 4 bases, leaving 11 bases between them. DNA of the CDR3: TGTGCCAGCAGTTTAGACCAGGGTGTCACTGAAGCTTTCTTT. Its translation: CASSLDQGVTEAFF.

The rearrangement uses TRBV5-1 and TRBJ2-7; 9 bases match TRBD1. This CDR3 contains 15 residues. With 4 bases clipped from V and 6 bases from J, the junction kept 11 bases outside the gene matches. Germline CDR1 reads SGHRS; CDR2 reads YFSETQ. The CDR3 sequence is CASSPLDRGGSEQYF. The CDR3 coding sequence is TGCGCCAGCAGCCCTCTGGACAGGGGAGGTAGCGAGCAGTACTTC.